These 14 T cell receptor beta chains came from one sample sequenced in a study of cytomegalovirus exposure and HLA in healthy donors. Primers for the PCR totalled 60 Vbeta and 13 Jbeta. Only in-frame clones appear in the TCRdb table, and some are missing; sequencing was by immunoSEQ multiplex PCR. This table has approximately 140,000 clones, roughly 80% appearing once. The sequencing sample was made of PBMCs. These TCRs come from a boy aged 5-17 years in good health and CMV-seronegative.

The chain uses TRBV12-5 and TRBJ1-2, with D uncertain. Germline V lookup: CDR1 LGHNT, CDR2 FRNRAP. The CDR3 is 14 residues long. Trimming cost V 3 bases and J 2 bases, with 10 bases left between them. The CDR3 here is CASGLRVSNYGYTF. The CDR3 coding sequence is TGTGCTAGTGGTTTACGGGTATCGAACTATGGCTACACCTTC.

This chain uses TRBV30 with TRBJ2-1; 10 nucleotides align to TRBD2. After removal of 3 bases from V and 6 bases from J, the junction contained 8 bases not matched to a gene. This CDR3 region has 15 residues. In germline, CDR1 is GTSNPN, CDR2 SVGIG (reference sequence). The CDR3 nucleotides are TGTGCCTGGAGCCCGGGACTAGCGTCGGGCAATGAGCAGTTCTTC. This translates into CAWSPGLASGNEQFF.

This chain links TRBV27 with TRBJ2-7; no clear D gene. CDR3 length: 16 amino acids. The V end was cut by 5 bases, the J end by 0 bases, with 17 bases between. Germline CDR1 reads MNHEY; CDR2 reads SMNVEV (reference sequence). The CDR3, as DNA: TGTGCCAGCAGTCAAATGGCCGCCTGGAGCTCCTACGAGCAGTACTTC. Protein: CASSQMAAWSSYEQYF.

The rearrangement links TRBV5-4 to TRBJ1-1; TRBD1 matches 10 bases. The CDR3 totals 14 residues. Trimming took 4 bases from V and 4 from J; bases not matched to a gene: 4. Germline CDR1 and CDR2: SGHNT and YYREEE (reference sequence). The CDR3 is CASSSRTGGTEAFF. The CDR3 bases are TGTGCCAGCAGCAGCCGGACAGGGGGCACTGAAGCTTTCTTT.

The chain has TRBV4-1 and TRBJ1-1, with D possibly being TRBD1 (6 bases). The CDR3 totals 16 residues. With 3 bases removed from V and 3 bases from J, the gap between germline ends came to 17 bases. The germline gives CDR1 MGHRA, CDR2 YSYEKL. CDR3: CASSHGVGGRDTEAFF. Written as DNA, the CDR3 is TGCGCCAGCAGCCATGGGGTAGGGGGGAGGGACACTGAAGCTTTCTTT.

The table lists this clone with a few counts. The chain joins TRBV6-1 to TRBJ2-7; TRBD2 aligns across 11 bases. The CDR3 runs 15 residues. CDR1 and CDR2 (germline): MNHNS, SASEGT. Losses at the gene ends were 4 bases for V and 4 bases for J; bases not matched to a gene: 6. For the CDR3, the DNA is TGTGCCAGCAGTGTGGGACTAGCGGAACTGTACGAGCAGTACTTC. Its translation: CASSVGLAELYEQYF.

The genes are TRBV2 and TRBJ2-1, with 10 bases identical to TRBD2. The CDR3 loop spans 15 amino acids. V was clipped by 6 bases and J by 3 bases; unmatched bases: 5. Germline values: CDR1 SNHLY, CDR2 FYNNEI. The CDR3 nucleotides read TGTGCCAGCAGAAAAGGACTAGCGGACTACAATGAGCAGTTCTTC. Protein product: CASRKGLADYNEQFF.

A few counts support this clone. V is TRBV6-5 and J is TRBJ1-2; 9 bases are shared with TRBD1. The CDR3 spans 15 residues. The V segment lost 1 base and the J segment 5 bases; nucleotides outside the gene matches: 5. CDR1 is MNHEY and CDR2 is SVGAGI in the germline V gene. As DNA, the CDR3 is TGTGCCAGCAGTTACTGGACAGGGGCCGGGTATGGCTACACCTTC. This gives the protein CASSYWTGAGYGYTF.

This clone was detected once. The chain joins TRBV2 to TRBJ1-1; D is ambiguous. This CDR3 region has 13 residues. Trimming stripped 4 bases from V and 2 bases from J, with 8 bases between. Germline values: CDR1 SNHLY, CDR2 FYNNEI. The CDR3 DNA follows: TGTGCCAGCAGTGGGAGGGCTAACACTGAAGCTTTCTTT. Protein sequence: CASSGRANTEAFF.

This clone turned up a few times. The V call is TRBV10-3, the J call TRBJ2-6, with D possibly matching TRBD1 (5 bases). The CDR3 spans 19 residues. V was shortened by 0 bases and J by 4 bases, with 19 bases between the two germline ends. Germline CDR1 ENHRY, CDR2 SYGVKD. The CDR3 spells CAISESNPTDLLGANVLTF. The DNA of the CDR3 is TGTGCCATCAGTGAGTCGAATCCGACAGATCTTTTAGGGGCCAACGTCCTGACTTTC.

The sample holds a few counts of this clone. The gene calls are TRBV7-3 and TRBJ2-2; D might be TRBD2 (6 bases). Germline V lookup: CDR1 SGHTA, CDR2 FQGTGA. V was shortened by 5 bases and J by 5 bases, with 18 bases between the two germline ends. The CDR3 spans 16 residues. The CDR3 sequence: CASSPNPGAGTGELFF. Here the CDR3 DNA reads TGTGCCAGCAGCCCCAACCCCGGGGCGGGGACCGGGGAGCTGTTTTTT.

This chain joins TRBV7-2 and TRBJ2-7; 12 positions agree with TRBD2. Trimming at V came to 2 bases and at J to 5 bases, leaving 7 bases not matched to a gene. The CDR3 has 16 residues. Germline assignment: CDR1 SGHTA and CDR2 FQGNSA. CDR3 DNA sequence: TGTGCCAGCAGCTTAATTTCTAGCGGGAGGGCCGACGAGCAGTACTTC. Amino acid sequence: CASSLISSGRADEQYF. The full variable domain, rest sourced from reference TRBV7-2 and TRBJ2-7, is GAGVSQSPSNKVTEKGKDVELRCDPISGHTALYWYRQSLGQGLEFLIYFQGNSAPDKSGLPSDRFSAERTGGSVSTLTIQRTQQEDSAVYLCASSLISSGRADEQYFGPGTRLTVT.

The V and J genes are TRBV4-2 and TRBJ1-2; tentative D call: TRBD1 (5 bases). The germline V and J ends were trimmed by 3 bases and 3 bases, with 14 bases remaining between them. The CDR3 is 15 residues long. In germline, CDR1 is LGHNA, CDR2 YNFKEQ. The CDR3 spells CASSQTIRDYYGYTF. Here the CDR3 DNA reads TGTGCCAGCAGCCAGACCATCAGGGATTACTATGGCTACACCTTC.

The chain joins TRBV30 to TRBJ2-1; no clear D gene. This CDR3 region has 12 residues. Trimming stripped 2 bases from V and 8 bases from J, with 10 bases between. CDR1 is GTSNPN, CDR2 SVGIG, per germline (reference sequence). DNA of the CDR3: TGTGCCTGGAGTACGATAGTGTATGAGCAGTTCTTC. Residues: CAWSTIVYEQFF.